This TCR beta chain was found in a study of blood T cell repertoires in COVID-19 (TCRdb year 2020). A note on the overall study: Samples covering the acute and convalescent phases of COVID-19 were provided by collaborators in the United States, Italy and Spain. HLA class I and class II types, where available, came from metadata supplied by the sample provider rather than from assay-based typing. The repertoires were released in a freely available public database meant as a resource for research on the immune response to SARS-CoV-2. The dataset comprised deeply sampled blood TCRbeta repertoires from subjects exposed to, actively infected with, or recovered from COVID-19. Samples came from the ongoing ImmuneRACE study (first 160 participants) plus 1,254 subjects from 6 global collaborators. Nearly every sample came with metadata listing a de-identified subject ID, COVID-19 status, age in years and sex. The material from the prospective study consisted of cDNA or gDNA derived from T cells, B-cell-depleted T cells, or PBMCs. The paper as a whole reports these results and caveats: The quantity of clinical and demographic metadata differed by source and by participant and was supplied without curation.

At one collaborating source in Seattle, patients were enrolled during active infection and were followed longitudinally through the course of disease. The collaborating institutions used their own protocols to collect whole blood in K2EDTA tubes. For TCRbeta analysis, collaborators shipped samples as frozen whole blood, isolated PBMCs, or DNA extracted from either of those sample types. Concerning this clone: Its antigen is not yet known. Base quality data are lacking; no much larger clone is found one base away.

TCRbeta CDR3 regions were amplified from genomic DNA by means of the immunoSEQ Assay, a bias-controlled multiplex PCR. The paper's data handling went like this. The number of nucleated cells in each sample was estimated from the amplification of reference gene primers within the assay. To quantify the absolute abundance of each unique TCRbeta CDR3 rearrangement, sequence reads were collapsed and filtered. For each sample, productive Simpson clonality was calculated as the square root of Simpson's diversity index over productive rearrangements. This immuneACCESS table, as held by TCRdb, lists in-frame sequences with V and J called but not all clones. Of the missing ones, under half trace to an unresolved V gene in checked studies; the others have no known cause. D and trimming were read from the DNA, whereas the V and J calls and clone size are those reported in that table. The table for this sample lists fewer than 300,000 clones; about 85% of them were counted only once. 0.85% to 0.9% of the sample goes to the ten largest clones.

The clonotype originates from a human donor with COVID-19, enrolled during active disease. The donor label of this sample is uncertain. Material: peripheral blood.

The nucleotide sequence reads TGTGCCAGTGGACTGATTCTCTACGAGCAGTACTTC. Its protein product is CASGLILYEQYF. The chain is assembled from TRBV11-2 and TRBJ2-7; TRBD2 might be the D gene, on 5 matching bases. The CDR3, cysteine through phenylalanine, is 12 amino acids long. The CDR3 DNA has 36 bases and is translated from base 1. V is cut by 9 bases and J by 3 bases, and the space between the germline ends is 12 bases. Sequences SGHAT (CDR1) and FQNNGV (CDR2) are obtained from the germline V gene.